A selection of T cell receptor beta chains follows, all from one sample in a study of cytomegalovirus exposure and HLA in healthy donors. Assay used: immunoSEQ multiplex PCR; TCRdb lists only in-frame clones, some missing. This sample has 140,000 to 150,000 clones, with 60% to 80% found just once. Sequencing was done on a sample of PBMCs. These receptors were collected from a woman aged 40 to 55 in good health and CMV-seropositive. The CDR3 runs from the conserved cysteine through the conserved F or W. Each record gives: clone size, V gene, D gene, J gene, CDR3 protein, CDR3 DNA. D genes are given only for firm matches. Clone size is given for some rows only: seen once, a few or many times, or a class if the clone is expanded.

-,TRBV5-4,-,TRBJ2-2,CASSWYNSGELFF,TGTGCCAGCAGCTGGTATAACTCCGGGGAGCTGTTTTTT
-,TRBV20-1,-,TRBJ1-4,CSGTHREKLFF,TGCAGTGGAACACACAGGGAAAAACTGTTTTTT
once,TRBV5-1,-,TRBJ1-2,CASSLQGGYGYTF,TGCGCCAGCAGCTTACAGGGAGGGTATGGCTACACCTTC
once,TRBV7-7,-,TRBJ2-5,CASSLVHRAETQYF,TGTGCCAGCAGCTTAGTACACAGGGCTGAGACCCAGTACTTC
-,TRBV28,TRBD1,TRBJ2-2,CASSFPTGTINTGELFF,TGTGCCAGCAGTTTCCCGACAGGGACCATTAACACCGGGGAGCTGTTTTTT
once,TRBV9,-,TRBJ1-4,CASSVARGATNEKLFF,TGTGCCAGCAGCGTAGCTCGGGGAGCAACTAATGAAAAACTGTTTTTT
-,TRBV7-9,-,TRBJ2-4,CASSLSVAKNIQYF,TGTGCCAGCAGCTTATCGGTAGCCAAAAACATTCAGTACTTC
-,TRBV21-1,-,TRBJ2-7,CASSKASGQGRLEGHEQYF,TGTGCCAGCAGCAAAGCGAGCGGACAGGGGAGATTAGAGGGCCACGAGCAGTACTTC
-,TRBV20-1,-,TRBJ2-3,CSAGRGDTQYF,TGCAGTGCTGGGAGGGGGGATACGCAGTATTTT
-,TRBV28,-,TRBJ1-5,CASSLDRLGYSNQPQHF,TGTGCCAGCAGTTTAGACAGGTTGGGTTATAGCAATCAGCCCCAGCATTTT
once,TRBV7-9,-,TRBJ1-1,CASSSQAPYEAFF,TGTGCCAGCAGCTCCCAGGCTCCATATGAAGCTTTCTTT
-,TRBV4-2,-,TRBJ2-1,CASSQDWTRNDAQFF,TGTGCCAGCAGCCAAGATTGGACACGGAATGACGCGCAGTTCTTC
-,TRBV10-1,TRBD1,TRBJ2-1,CASSGTGNEQFF,TGCGCCAGCAGTGGGACAGGTAATGAGCAGTTCTTC
-,TRBV30,TRBD1,TRBJ1-6,CAWRPGTDNSPLHF,TGTGCCTGGAGACCAGGGACAGACAATTCACCCCTCCACTTT
-,TRBV9,TRBD1,TRBJ1-3,CASSPGTANSGNTIYF,TGTGCCAGCAGCCCCGGGACAGCCAACTCTGGAAACACCATATATTTT
-,TRBV4-1,-,TRBJ1-2,CASTQRQGGYGYTF,TGCGCCAGCACCCAGAGGCAAGGGGGCTATGGCTACACCTTC
once,TRBV9,-,TRBJ1-2,CASSVLEQANYGYTF,TGTGCCAGCAGCGTACTAGAACAGGCGAACTATGGCTACACCTTC
-,TRBV7-9,TRBD2,TRBJ2-1,CSSSPAWDYGANEQFF,TGTTCCAGCAGTCCCGCCTGGGACTACGGGGCGAATGAGCAGTTCTTC
-,TRBV6-6,-,TRBJ1-1,CASSQGQNTEAFF,TGTGCCAGCAGTCAAGGACAGAACACTGAAGCTTTCTTT
-,TRBV19,-,TRBJ1-2,CASSIDRTGEGADHGYTF,TGTGCCAGTAGTATAGACCGAACCGGGGAGGGAGCGGATCATGGCTACACCTTC
-,TRBV23-1,-,TRBJ2-7,CASSQSRSGASYEQYF,TGCGCCAGCAGTCAATCGAGGAGCGGTGCCTCCTACGAGCAGTACTTC
-,TRBV25-1,-,TRBJ1-5,CASSDSLTDNRQPQHF,TGTGCCAGCAGTGATTCACTCACGGACAACCGTCAGCCCCAGCATTTT
-,TRBV7-9,-,TRBJ1-6,CASSSLNSPLHF,TGTGCCAGCAGCTCCCTTAATTCACCCCTCCACTTT
large,TRBV5-1,-,TRBJ1-1,CASSSGMTGFNTEAFF,TGCGCCAGCAGCTCAGGAATGACAGGATTCAACACTGAAGCTTTCTTT
-,TRBV5-4,-,TRBJ2-3,CASSLDPLAPITDTQYF,TGTGCCAGCAGCTTGGACCCCCTAGCGCCCATCACAGATACGCAGTATTTT
few,TRBV7-6,TRBD1,TRBJ2-5,CASSSGTGQGETQYF,TGTGCCAGCAGCTCCGGGACAGGGCAGGGGGAGACCCAGTACTTC
-,TRBV6-1,-,TRBJ2-5,CASSTQIQETQYF,TGTGCCAGCAGCACCCAGATACAAGAGACCCAGTACTTC
-,TRBV7-9,TRBD2,TRBJ2-5,CASRRGTSTRETQYF,TGTGCCAGCAGACGCGGGACTAGCACTCGGGAGACCCAGTACTTC
-,TRBV6-6,TRBD1,TRBJ2-7,CASSHETGVYEQYF,TGTGCCAGCAGTCATGAGACAGGGGTCTACGAGCAGTACTTC
-,TRBV5-1,TRBD1,TRBJ2-1,CASSLFGQGPHNEQFF,TGCGCCAGCAGCTTGTTCGGACAGGGCCCCCACAATGAGCAGTTCTTC
-,TRBV7-9,-,TRBJ1-4,CASSSKDTEGDEKLFF,TGTGCCAGCAGCTCGAAGGACACTGAAGGGGATGAAAAACTGTTTTTT
once,TRBV9,TRBD2,TRBJ2-3,CASSAGPVGMRGATDTQYF,TGTGCCAGCAGCGCCGGCCCGGTCGGGATGCGGGGGGCCACAGATACGCAGTATTTT
-,TRBV5-1,TRBD1,TRBJ1-3,CASTSGPGQGVSGNTIYF,TGCGCCAGCACCTCAGGGCCGGGACAGGGAGTCTCTGGAAACACCATATATTTT
few,TRBV9,-,TRBJ2-7,CASSWGVEGREQYF,TGTGCCAGCAGCTGGGGTGTGGAGGGGCGCGAGCAGTACTTC
once,TRBV6-5,-,TRBJ2-7,CASTGGTAGQYF,TGTGCCAGCACCGGTGGGACAGCGGGGCAGTACTTC
few,TRBV5-1,-,TRBJ1-6,CASSPNPGGHNSPLHF,TGCGCCAGCAGCCCAAACCCGGGGGGTCATAATTCACCCCTCCACTTT
-,TRBV18,TRBD1,TRBJ1-1,CASLIGTGLNTEAFF,TGTGCCAGCCTGATAGGGACAGGGTTAAACACTGAAGCTTTCTTT
-,TRBV5-1,-,TRBJ2-1,CASNVGGPYNEQFF,TGCGCCAGCAACGTGGGGGGACCCTACAATGAGCAGTTCTTC
-,TRBV7-9,-,TRBJ1-4,CASSSNSGAEKLFF,TGTGCCAGCAGCTCCAACTCAGGGGCCGAAAAACTGTTTTTT
-,TRBV11-2,TRBD1,TRBJ1-2,CASSYRGRDGYTF,TGTGCCAGCAGCTACAGGGGGAGGGATGGCTACACCTTC
-,TRBV6-5,-,TRBJ1-2,CASSEGLSGYTF,TGTGCCAGCAGTGAAGGACTATCCGGCTACACCTTC
-,TRBV4-2,TRBD1,TRBJ1-4,CASSQVGQGVANEKLFF,TGTGCCAGCAGCCAAGTGGGACAGGGGGTGGCTAATGAAAAACTGTTTTTT
-,TRBV7-7,TRBD1,TRBJ2-5,CASSPGTAQETQYF,TGTGCCAGCAGCCCCGGGACAGCTCAAGAGACCCAGTACTTC
once,TRBV28,-,TRBJ1-6,CASSLVRRNSPLHF,TGTGCCAGCAGTTTAGTTAGAAGAAATTCACCCCTCCACTTT